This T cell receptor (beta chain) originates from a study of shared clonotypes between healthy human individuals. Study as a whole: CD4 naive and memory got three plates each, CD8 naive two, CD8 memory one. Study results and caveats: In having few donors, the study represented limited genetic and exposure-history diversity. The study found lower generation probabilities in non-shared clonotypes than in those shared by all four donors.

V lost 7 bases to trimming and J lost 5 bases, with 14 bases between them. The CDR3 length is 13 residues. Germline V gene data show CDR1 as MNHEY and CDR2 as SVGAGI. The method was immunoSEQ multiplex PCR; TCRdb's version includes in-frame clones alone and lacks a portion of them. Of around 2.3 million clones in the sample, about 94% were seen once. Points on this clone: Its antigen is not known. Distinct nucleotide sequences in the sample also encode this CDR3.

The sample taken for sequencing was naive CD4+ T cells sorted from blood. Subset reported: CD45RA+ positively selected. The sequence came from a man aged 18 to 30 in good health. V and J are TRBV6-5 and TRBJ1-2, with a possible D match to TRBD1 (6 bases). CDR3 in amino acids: CASTRGQGYGYTF. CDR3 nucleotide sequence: TGTGCCAGCACCCGGGGGCAAGGGTATGGCTACACCTTC.